Presented here are 18 T cell receptor beta chains from one specimen sequenced in a study of blood T cell repertoires in COVID-19. Data came from immunoSEQ multiplex PCR; TCRdb stores just in-frame clones and leaves some out. This table holds more than 95,000 clones, about 80% found once. Sequencing used peripheral blood. These receptor sequences come from a man aged 70 or older with active or convalescent COVID-19.

The chain is built from TRBV9 and TRBJ1-3; no reliable D call. V lost 0 bases and J 0 bases, leaving 10 bases between the germline ends. Germline loops: CDR1 SGDLS, CDR2 YYNGEE. CDR3 length equals 16 residues. The CDR3 bases are TGTGCCAGCAGCGTAGATGGGCCGACCTCTGGAAACACCATATATTTT. Its protein is CASSVDGPTSGNTIYF.

The chain links TRBV13 to TRBJ2-7; a possible D gene is TRBD1 (5 bases). Per germline, CDR1 PRHDT and CDR2 FYEKMQ (reference sequence). Trimming took 6 bases from V and 2 from J, leaving 17 bases between them. This CDR3 is built from 15 residues. CDR3 residues: CASRSTSDRPYEQYF. The CDR3 coding sequence is TGTGCCAGCAGATCAACCTCAGACAGACCCTACGAGCAGTACTTC.

The J gene is TRBJ1-1, the V gene TRBV12-3 or TRBV12-4; 12 bases align to TRBD1. The CDR3 is 13 residues long. After removal of 6 bases from V and 4 bases from J, the junction contained 0 bases not matched to a gene. The CDR3 is CASRGQGATEAFF. For the CDR3, the DNA is TGTGCCAGCAGGGGACAGGGGGCCACTGAAGCTTTCTTT.

V and J are TRBV9 and TRBJ1-1, with TRBD1 identical over 7 bases. Germline-derived CDR1 and CDR2 are SGDLS and YYNGEE. Germline trimming cut 4 bases from V and 1 base from J; bases unmatched to any gene: 7. The CDR3 totals 15 residues. The chain's CDR3 is CASSPRQGTNTEAFF. Here the CDR3 DNA reads TGTGCCAGCAGCCCTCGACAGGGAACGAACACTGAAGCTTTCTTT.

In this sample, this clone turned up a few times. The chain links TRBV25-1 to TRBJ2-5, with a weak D call TRBD2 (6 bases). This CDR3 is built from 16 residues. The germline V gene has CDR1 MGHDK and CDR2 SYGVNS. Trimming removed 2 bases from V and 3 bases from J, with 16 bases in between. The CDR3 spells CASSEQVIGLKETQYF. The CDR3 DNA follows: TGTGCCAGCAGTGAACAAGTGATAGGACTAAAAGAGACCCAGTACTTC. The variable domain in full, with the rest retrieved from reference TRBV25-1 and TRBJ2-5, is EADIYQTPRYLVIGTGKKITLECSQTMGHDKMYWYQQDPGMELHLIHYSYGVNSTEKGDLSSESTVSRIRTEHFPLTLESARPSHTSQYLCASSEQVIGLKETQYFGPGTRLLVL.

V is TRBV14 and J is TRBJ1-3; D gene ambiguous. The CDR3 length is 13 residues. Germline values: CDR1 SGHDN, CDR2 FVKESK. The germline V and J ends were trimmed by 4 bases and 6 bases, with 10 bases remaining between them. CDR3 sequence: CASSPTFSNTIYF. CDR3 sequence (DNA): TGTGCCAGCAGCCCGACATTTTCAAACACCATATATTTT.

The J gene is TRBJ1-2, the V gene TRBV28, with a possible D match to TRBD1 (6 bases). V lost 6 bases, J lost 4 bases, and 12 bases lay in between. The CDR3 runs 13 residues. Germline assignment: CDR1 MDHEN and CDR2 SYDVKM. Here the CDR3 DNA reads TGTGCCAGCAGCCCAGGGACACCCTATGGCTACACCTTC. As protein: CASSPGTPYGYTF.

V is TRBV28 and J is TRBJ1-4, with D possibly matching TRBD1 (6 bases). This CDR3 has 15 residues. Germline values: CDR1 MDHEN, CDR2 SYDVKM. Trimming removed 2 bases at V and 7 bases at J, with 14 bases between. CDR3 DNA: TGTGCCAGCAGTTTAGACACAGGGTTGGGTGAAAAACTGTTTTTT. This sequence encodes CASSLDTGLGEKLFF. Drawing the rest from reference TRBV28 and TRBJ1-4, the complete variable domain is DVKVTQSSRYLVKRTGEKVFLECVQDMDHENMFWYRQDPGLGLRLIYFSYDVKMKEKGDIPEGYSVSREKKERFSLILESASTNQTSMYLCASSLDTGLGEKLFFGSGTQLSVL.

The gene calls are TRBV7-6 and TRBJ2-7; D gene ambiguous. With 1 base removed from V and 7 bases from J, the gap between germline ends came to 5 bases. Germline V gives CDR1 SGHVS, CDR2 FNYEAQ. The CDR3 is 11 amino acids. The CDR3 here is CASSLEREQYF. The CDR3 DNA reads TGTGCCAGCAGCTTAGAACGGGAGCAGTACTTC.

This clone was counted once. This chain links TRBV25-1 with TRBJ1-2; D call uncertain. The V gene lost 3 bases and the J gene lost 9 bases, with 17 bases spanning the gap. This CDR3 has 14 amino acids. Germline CDR1 is MGHDK and CDR2 is SYGVNS. The CDR3 is CASSDTGVSVRYTF. The CDR3 nucleotides read TGTGCCAGCAGTGATACCGGGGTATCTGTGCGCTACACCTTC.

This chain joins TRBV27 and TRBJ2-5; 8 bases are a match to TRBD2. After removal of 6 bases from V and 0 bases from J, the junction contained 12 bases not matched to a gene. CDR3 length: 17 amino acids. Per germline, CDR1 MNHEY and CDR2 SMNVEV (reference sequence). As DNA, the CDR3 is TGTGCCAGCAGCCTACAATCACTAGCGGAGCACCAAGAGACCCAGTACTTC. This translates into CASSLQSLAEHQETQYF.

J is TRBJ1-4 and V is TRBV5-5, with 9 bases matching TRBD1. The CDR3 length is 15 residues. Germline V gene data show CDR1 as SGHKS and CDR2 as YYEKEE (reference sequence). V trimming: 5 bases; J trimming: 5 bases; junction bases outside the gene matches: 7. CDR3: CASRTTGTGNEKLFF. CDR3 nucleotide sequence: TGTGCCAGCAGAACAACCGGGACAGGGAATGAAAAACTGTTTTTT. Combining the CDR3 with reference TRBV5-5 and TRBJ1-4 gives the whole variable domain DAGVTQSPTHLIKTRGQQVTLRCSPISGHKSVSWYQQVLGQGPQFIFQYYEKEERGRGNFPDRFSARQFPNYSSELNVNALLLGDSALYLCASRTTGTGNEKLFFGSGTQLSVL.

V gene TRBV9 combines with J gene TRBJ2-1; D ambiguous. The CDR3 has 15 amino acids. V was cut by 0 bases and J by 2 bases, with 9 bases left in between. Germline V CDR1 and CDR2: SGDLS, YYNGEE. DNA for the CDR3: TGTGCCAGCAGCGTAGATACGAGCCCCTACAATGAGCAGTTCTTC. It encodes CASSVDTSPYNEQFF. The variable domain in full, with the rest retrieved from reference TRBV9 and TRBJ2-1, is DSGVTQTPKHLITATGQRVTLRCSPRSGDLSVYWYQQSLDQGLQFLIQYYNGEERAKGNILERFSAQQFPDLHSELNLSSLELGDSALYFCASSVDTSPYNEQFFGPGTRLTVL.

The CDR3 loop reads CASSTTRALGDYGYTF. The CDR3 DNA reads TGTGCCAGCAGCACGACCCGGGCTCTCGGGGACTATGGCTACACCTTC. V usage is TRBV3-1 (or the pseudogene TRBV3-2) and J usage is TRBJ1-2; D ambiguous. The CDR3 consists of 16 residues. V was cut by 5 bases and J by 3 bases, with 19 bases left in between. CDR1 and CDR2 from the germline V gene are LGHDT and YNNKEL (reference sequence).

The chain is built from TRBV24-1 and TRBJ2-5, with D uncertain. This CDR3 is built from 13 residues. Germline V CDR1 and CDR2: KGHDR, SFDVKD. Trimming cost V 4 bases and J 4 bases, with 9 bases left between them. CDR3 amino acids: CATSDHRGETQYF. The CDR3 DNA reads as TGTGCCACCAGTGACCACCGCGGAGAGACCCAGTACTTC.

In this sample, this clone turned up once. J is TRBJ2-1 and V is TRBV3-1 (or the pseudogene TRBV3-2), with D perhaps matching TRBD2 (6 bases). The CDR3 spans 15 residues. The V gene's germline CDR1 is LGHDT and CDR2 YNNKEL (reference sequence). Trimming removed 1 base at V and 9 bases at J, with 16 bases between. The CDR3 sequence: CASSQGLLARVEQFF. The DNA for the CDR3 is TGTGCCAGCAGCCAAGGTCTACTAGCCAGGGTTGAGCAGTTCTTC.

The genes are TRBV19 and TRBJ1-2; TRBD1 might be the D (6 bases). Germline V gene sequence: CDR1 LNHDA, CDR2 SQIVND (reference sequence). The CDR3 loop spans 13 amino acids. V was pared by 2 bases and J by 13 bases, with 17 bases between. Here the CDR3 DNA reads TGTGCCAGTAGTATACCCGGGACAACCACCTCCACCTTC. Its translation is CASSIPGTTTSTF.

This clone was observed once. This chain links TRBV5-4 with TRBJ2-1, with D perhaps TRBD2 (6 bases). Trimming took off 4 bases at V and 10 bases at J, with 9 bases between the two ends. Looked up from germline, CDR1 is SGHNT and CDR2 is YYREEE (reference sequence). This CDR3 region has 11 residues. In DNA form, the CDR3 reads TGTGCCAGCAGCCACCGGGGGGAGCAGTTCTTC. Its translation is CASSHRGEQFF. Drawing the rest from reference TRBV5-4 and TRBJ2-1, the complete variable domain is ETGVTQSPTHLIKTRGQQVTLRCSSQSGHNTVSWYQQALGQGPQFIFQYYREEENGRGNFPPRFSGLQFPNYSSELNVNALELDDSALYLCASSHRGEQFFGPGTRLTVL.